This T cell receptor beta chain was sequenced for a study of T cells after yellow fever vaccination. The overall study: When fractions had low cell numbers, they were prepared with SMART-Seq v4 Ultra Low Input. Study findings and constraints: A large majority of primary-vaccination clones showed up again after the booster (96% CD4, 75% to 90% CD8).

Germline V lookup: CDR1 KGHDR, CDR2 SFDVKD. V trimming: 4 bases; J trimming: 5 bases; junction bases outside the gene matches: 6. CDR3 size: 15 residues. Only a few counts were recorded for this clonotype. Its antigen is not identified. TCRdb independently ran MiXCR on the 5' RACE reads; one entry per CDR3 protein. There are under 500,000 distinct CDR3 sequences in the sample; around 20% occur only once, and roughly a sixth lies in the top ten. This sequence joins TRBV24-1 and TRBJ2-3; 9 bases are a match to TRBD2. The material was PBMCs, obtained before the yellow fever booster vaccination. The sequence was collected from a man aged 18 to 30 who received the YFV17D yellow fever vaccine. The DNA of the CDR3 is TGTGCCACCAGTGAGGGCGGGGGGGGAGGAGATACGCAGTATTTT. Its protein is CATSEGGGGGDTQYF.